This T cell receptor beta chain is from a study of tumor-infiltrating lymphocytes in glioblastoma multiforme. Whole-study results and caveats: TCR plus mutation findings rest on a single glioblastoma patient.

Multiple V-beta primers and a C-beta primer amplified TCRB from RNA. TCRB cDNA was made from approximately 0.5 ug total RNA. These TCRB libraries lack any described unique molecular identifiers. TCRdb re-analysed the multiplex PCR reads in MiXCR, keeping a single row per CDR3 protein. This sample has nearly 15,000 distinct CDR3 sequences, with 73% found just once. With 3 bases removed from V and 1 base from J, the gap between germline ends came to 9 bases. The germline V gene encodes CDR1 DFQATT and CDR2 SNEGSKA (reference sequence). The CDR3 has 13 amino acids. As to this clonotype: No antigen is known for it.

This clonotype was sampled from a male donor with glioblastoma. The sequenced material came from brain tumor tissue. The chain links TRBV20-1 to TRBJ1-1; possibly TRBD1 for D (5 bases). The CDR3 DNA is TGCAGTGCTAGTAGACAGCCGAACACTGAAGCTTTCTTT. Protein sequence: CSASRQPNTEAFF.